These 17 T cell receptor beta chains were all obtained from the same sample, sequenced in a study of T-cell memory formation after mild COVID-19. TCRdb reprocessed the 5' RACE reads via MiXCR and lists one record per CDR3 protein. Among some 300,000 distinct CDR3 sequences listed, around a fifth were seen once. The specimen sequenced was PBMCs or a T cell subset sorted from them (not recorded which). The origin of the receptors is a man aged 18 to 29 who had mild COVID-19 (a few samples of this study predate the infection). Cell type and time point are not known.

A few counts support this clonotype. The rearrangement joins TRBV20-1 to TRBJ2-7, with D perhaps matching TRBD1 or TRBD2 (5 bases each). The CDR3 has 12 residues. Trimming left V 3 bases short and J 4 bases short, with 10 bases between. Germline assignment: CDR1 DFQATT and CDR2 SNEGSKA (reference sequence). CDR3 region: CSARGRAYEQYV. CDR3 sequence (DNA): TGCAGTGCTAGGGGACGAGCGTACGAGCAGTACGTC.

This clonotype was counted between two and nine times. V usage is TRBV14 and J usage is TRBJ2-1; D gene ambiguous. CDR1 SGHDN and CDR2 FVKESK come from the germline V gene. The length of the CDR3 is 11 residues. V was pared by 1 base and J by 8 bases, with 3 bases between. For the CDR3, the DNA is TGTGCCAGCAGCCAAGTCCATGAGCAGTTCTTC. Its translation: CASSQVHEQFF.

This clonotype was found a few times. This sequence joins TRBV10-3 and TRBJ2-1; 9 nucleotides agree with TRBD1. Germline assignment: CDR1 ENHRY and CDR2 SYGVKD. V lost 3 bases and J lost 8; bases outside the gene matches: 8. The CDR3 has 15 amino acids. As DNA, the CDR3 is TGTGCCATCAGTGACCCGGGGACAGGGTCGGATGAGCAGTTCTTC. This translates into CAISDPGTGSDEQFF.

The table lists this clonotype with a few counts. The chain is built from TRBV9 and TRBJ2-2; the D gene is possibly TRBD1 (6 bases). Germline lookup yields CDR1 SGDLS and CDR2 YYNGEE. This CDR3 is 14 amino acids long. Trimming shortened V by 2 bases and J by 4 bases, and 9 bases separated the two germline ends. DNA for the CDR3: TGTGCCAGCAGCGTGGACAGTTTCACCGGGGAGCTGTTTTTT. The encoded protein is CASSVDSFTGELFF.

This chain connects TRBV12-3 or TRBV12-4 to TRBJ2-2, with 10 bases aligning to TRBD1. CDR3 length equals 16 residues. V lost 6 bases and J lost 0; bases outside the gene matches: 4. The CDR3 sequence: CASSSGTGANTGELFF. CDR3 sequence (DNA): TGTGCCAGCAGCTCCGGGACAGGGGCGAACACCGGGGAGCTGTTTTTT.

The chain links TRBV29-1 to TRBJ2-7; perhaps TRBD1 as D (5 bases). V was shortened by 0 bases and J by 2 bases, with 14 bases between the two germline ends. Germline V lookup: CDR1 SQVTM, CDR2 ANQGSEA. CDR3 length: 15 residues. CDR3 residues: CSVEDWKGVPYEQYF. Written as DNA, the CDR3 is TGCAGCGTTGAAGATTGGAAAGGGGTCCCCTACGAGCAGTACTTC.

The CDR3 sequence: CASSYTTGAISGANVLTF. CDR3 DNA sequence: TGCGCCAGCAGCTATACGACAGGGGCCATCTCTGGGGCCAACGTCCTGACTTTC. The rearrangement joins TRBV5-1 to TRBJ2-6; the match to TRBD1 covers 8 bases. The trim removed 3 bases at V and 0 bases at J, leaving 8 bases unmatched. This CDR3 is 18 amino acids long. The germline CDR1 and CDR2 sequences are SGHRS and YFSETQ.

The chain couples TRBV6-6 to TRBJ2-5; 9 nucleotides agree with TRBD1. CDR1 and CDR2 (germline): MNHNY, SVGAGI (reference sequence). Trimming at V came to 9 bases and at J to 5 bases, leaving 4 bases not matched to a gene. The CDR3 covers 12 residues. CDR3 bases: TGTGCCAGTAGGACAGGGGATGAGACCCAGTACTTC. This gives the protein CASRTGDETQYF.

This sequence joins TRBV5-6 and TRBJ2-1; D is undetermined. The CDR3 is 13 amino acids. Germline V gives CDR1 SGHDT, CDR2 YYEEEE. Trimming removed 2 bases from V and 9 bases from J, with 12 bases in between. The CDR3 nucleotides are TGTGCCAGCAGCTTCCCCCACGGCAGTGAGCAGTTCTTC. Translating gives CASSFPHGSEQFF. The complete variable domain, with remaining parts taken from reference TRBV5-6 and TRBJ2-1, reads DAGVTQSPTHLIKTRGQQVTLRCSPKSGHDTVSWYQQALGQGPQFIFQYYEEEERQRGNFPDRFSGHQFPNYSSELNVNALLLGDSALYLCASSFPHGSEQFFGPGTRLTVL.

This chain uses TRBV5-1 with TRBJ2-3; D is ambiguous. Trimming pared 4 bases from V and 1 base from J, leaving 10 bases between. This CDR3 comprises 14 residues. Germline CDR1 SGHRS, CDR2 YFSETQ. The CDR3: CASSPVAGTDTQYF. The CDR3 DNA follows: TGCGCCAGCAGCCCGGTCGCGGGCACAGATACGCAGTATTTT.

This clonotype turned up a few times. In nucleotides, the CDR3 is TGTGCCAGCAGCCAAGGGTCGACAGGGACGGGGGAAAAACTGTTTTTT. Translation gives CASSQGSTGTGEKLFF. V usage is TRBV4-2 and J usage is TRBJ1-4; 7 bases are a match to TRBD1. Germline V gene lookup returns CDR1 LGHNA and CDR2 YNFKEQ. Trimming removed 1 base from V and 8 bases from J; junction bases left unmatched: 10. The CDR3 runs 16 residues.

The chain has TRBV7-3 and TRBJ2-2; 7 nucleotides align to TRBD1. Losses at the gene ends were 5 bases for V and 5 bases for J; bases not matched to a gene: 5. CDR1 SGHTA and CDR2 FQGTGA come from the germline V gene. The CDR3 is 14 amino acids. The CDR3 DNA follows: TGTGCCAGCAGCCGACAGGGAAAAACCGGGGAGCTGTTTTTT. Translating it yields CASSRQGKTGELFF.

This clonotype was counted between two and nine times. The chain carries TRBV12-3 or TRBV12-4 and TRBJ2-3; TRBD1 matches at 11 bases. Unmatched junction bases numbered 7, after V lost 10 bases and J lost 4 bases. This CDR3 has 14 residues. The DNA for the CDR3 is TGTGCCACGTCCCAGGGACAGGGGGCAGATACGCAGTATTTT. Its protein product is CATSQGQGADTQYF.

There are a few counts of this clonotype. This sequence joins TRBV29-1 and TRBJ1-2; D gene unclear. Germline CDR1 and CDR2: SQVTM and ANQGSEA. Trimming removed 2 bases from V and 3 bases from J, with 7 bases in between. The length of the CDR3 is 12 residues. The DNA for the CDR3 is TGCAGCGTTGAAAGCGGGGACTATGGCTACACCTTC. Translating it yields CSVESGDYGYTF.

This clonotype was seen more than once but under ten times. The CDR3: CASSRDRGREPQHF. DNA for the CDR3: TGTGCCAGCAGCCGGGACAGGGGGCGCGAGCCCCAGCATTTT. The V call is TRBV4-2, the J call TRBJ1-5, with 12 bases matching TRBD1. V was clipped by 4 bases and J by 8 bases; unmatched bases: 3. The CDR3 runs to 14 residues. CDR1 is LGHNA, CDR2 YNFKEQ, per germline.

This clonotype was counted a few times. V gene TRBV7-6 combines with J gene TRBJ2-3; D is unclear. V was trimmed by 3 bases and J by 0 bases, leaving 10 bases between them. Germline V gene sequence: CDR1 SGHVS, CDR2 FNYEAQ. The CDR3 runs to 15 residues. CDR3 protein: CASSFRARSTDTQYF. The CDR3 DNA is TGTGCCAGCAGCTTTAGGGCCCGGAGCACAGATACGCAGTATTTT.

This clonotype occurred a few times. This rearrangement joins TRBV12-3 or TRBV12-4 to TRBJ1-1; D possibly corresponds to TRBD1 (6 bases). The CDR3 is 14 amino acids. V was shortened by 6 bases and J by 4 bases, with 15 bases between the two germline ends. The DNA of the CDR3 is TGTGCCAGCAGCTTTACCTACAGGGTCACTGAAGCTTTCTTT. Translating it yields CASSFTYRVTEAFF.